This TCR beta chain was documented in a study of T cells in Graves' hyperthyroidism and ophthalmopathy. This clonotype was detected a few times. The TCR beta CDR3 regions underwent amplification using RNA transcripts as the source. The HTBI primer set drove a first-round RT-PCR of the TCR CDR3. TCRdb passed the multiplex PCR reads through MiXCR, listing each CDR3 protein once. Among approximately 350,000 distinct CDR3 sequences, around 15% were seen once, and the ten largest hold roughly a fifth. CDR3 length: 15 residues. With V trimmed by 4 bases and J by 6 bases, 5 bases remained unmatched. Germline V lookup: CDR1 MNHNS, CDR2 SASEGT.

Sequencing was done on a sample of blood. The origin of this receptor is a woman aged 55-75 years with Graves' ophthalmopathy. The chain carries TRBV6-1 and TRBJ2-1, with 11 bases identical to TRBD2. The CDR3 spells CASSGSGRASNEQFF. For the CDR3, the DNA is TGTGCCAGCAGTGGTAGCGGGAGGGCATCCAATGAGCAGTTCTTC.